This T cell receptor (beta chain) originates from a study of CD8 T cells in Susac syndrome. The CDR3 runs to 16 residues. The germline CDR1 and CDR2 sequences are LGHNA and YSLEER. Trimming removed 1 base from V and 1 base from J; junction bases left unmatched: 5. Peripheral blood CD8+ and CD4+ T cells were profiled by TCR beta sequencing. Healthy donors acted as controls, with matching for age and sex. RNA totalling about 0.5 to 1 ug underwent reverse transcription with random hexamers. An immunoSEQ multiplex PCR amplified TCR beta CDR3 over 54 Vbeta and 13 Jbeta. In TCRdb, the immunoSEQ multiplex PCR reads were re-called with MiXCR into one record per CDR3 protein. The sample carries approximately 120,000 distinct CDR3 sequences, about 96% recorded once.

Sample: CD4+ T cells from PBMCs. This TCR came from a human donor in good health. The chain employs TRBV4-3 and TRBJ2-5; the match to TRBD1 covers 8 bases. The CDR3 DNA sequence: TGCGCCAGCAGCCAAGCAACCGGGACAGGCCAAGAGACCCAGTACTTC. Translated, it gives CASSQATGTGQETQYF.